The 18 T cell receptor beta chains presented below share a single source sample, sequenced in a study of CD8+ T cells in alopecia areata. Sequencing templates came from extracted RNA that was reverse transcribed into cDNA. Clones were read by immunoSEQ multiplex PCR, and TCRdb kept only the in-frame ones, dropping some. Of about 200,000 clones listed, roughly 50% are singletons. Treatment indicated: oral pan-JAK inhibitor, 5-10 mg twice daily. This specimen was CD4+ T cells sorted from blood, taken at week 24, from a patient treated with tofacitinib. Source of these receptors: a human donor with alopecia areata.

The chain uses TRBV7-9 and TRBJ1-3; the D gene is possibly TRBD1 (5 bases). This CDR3 contains 16 residues. Trimming removed 1 base at V and 4 bases at J, with 14 bases between. In germline, CDR1 is SEHNR, CDR2 FQNEAQ (reference sequence). The CDR3 loop reads CASSLVSPGRGNTIYF. DNA of the CDR3: TGTGCCAGCAGCTTAGTTTCGCCAGGGAGGGGAAACACCATATATTTT.

This clone has a single count. This chain uses TRBV28 with TRBJ2-7, with D unresolved. CDR1 is MDHEN and CDR2 is SYDVKM in the germline V gene. This CDR3 has 10 residues. Trimming took off 7 bases at V and 5 bases at J, with 6 bases between the two ends. The DNA for the CDR3 is TGTGCCAGCACCCCCCACGAGCAGTACTTC. Translation gives CASTPHEQYF.

This clone was recorded a few times. The J gene is TRBJ1-6, the V gene TRBV2; D remains unclear. CDR1 is SNHLY and CDR2 is FYNNEI in the germline V gene. CDR3 size: 14 residues. V lost 4 bases and J 8 bases, leaving 12 bases between the germline ends. CDR3 amino acids: CASSGPSTDSPLHF. The CDR3 DNA reads as TGTGCCAGCAGTGGGCCGTCTACCGATTCACCCCTCCACTTT.

This clone has a single count. The chain joins TRBV27 to TRBJ2-1; TRBD2 matches 8 bases. Germline CDR1 and CDR2: MNHEY and SMNVEV (reference sequence). CDR3 length: 15 residues. The J segment lost 4 bases and the V segment lost 5 bases, leaving 7 bases of the junction unmatched. The CDR3 DNA follows: TGTGCCAGCAGTCCCCGGGAGGGGGGATACAATGAGCAGTTCTTC. Encoded protein: CASSPREGGYNEQFF.

The chain combines TRBV28 with TRBJ2-7; TRBD2 is a possible D gene (5 bases). The CDR3 has 13 residues. Germline lookup yields CDR1 MDHEN and CDR2 SYDVKM. Between the trimmed V and J ends, which lost 7 bases and 2 bases, there was a span of 12 bases. CDR3 loop: CASNHPGTYEQYF. The CDR3 region has the DNA TGTGCCAGCAACCACCCGGGGACCTACGAGCAGTACTTC.

CDR3 amino acids: CAWSVHSGVEKLFF. CDR3 nucleotides: TGTGCCTGGAGTGTACATTCAGGGGTCGAAAAACTGTTTTTT. The rearrangement uses TRBV30 and TRBJ1-4, with D tentatively TRBD1 (6 bases). Germline-derived CDR1 and CDR2 are GTSNPN and SVGIG (reference sequence). The CDR3 is 14 amino acids. The germline V and J ends were trimmed by 0 bases and 8 bases, with 13 bases remaining between them.

This chain connects TRBV7-9 to TRBJ2-5; D unresolved. The CDR3 runs to 13 residues. V was pared by 2 bases and J by 3 bases, with 7 bases between. Germline CDR1 and CDR2: SEHNR and FQNEAQ (reference sequence). The CDR3 spells CASSLTVEETQYF. The CDR3 coding sequence is TGTGCCAGCAGCTTAACAGTGGAAGAGACCCAGTACTTC.

In this sample, this clone turned up once. CDR3 sequence reads: CASSRQGVYQETQYF. For the CDR3, the DNA is TGTGCCAGCAGTCGACAGGGGGTGTACCAAGAGACCCAGTACTTC. This chain joins TRBV27 and TRBJ2-5; 9 bases align to TRBD1. This CDR3 comprises 15 residues. The trim removed 5 bases at V and 0 bases at J, leaving 4 bases unmatched. Germline V lookup: CDR1 MNHEY, CDR2 SMNVEV (reference sequence).

This chain links TRBV29-1 with TRBJ2-3; 7 bases map to TRBD2. Germline loops: CDR1 SQVTM, CDR2 ANQGSEA. V was clipped by 7 bases and J by 1 base; unmatched bases: 5. This CDR3 has 13 residues. CDR3 bases: TGCAGCGGGGGACTACAGGGCACAGATACGCAGTATTTT. It translates to CSGGLQGTDTQYF.

This chain uses TRBV25-1 with TRBJ1-6; D gene ambiguous. Germline V gives CDR1 MGHDK, CDR2 SYGVNS. The CDR3 totals 14 residues. Trimming took 8 bases from V and 6 from J, leaving 14 bases between them. DNA for the CDR3: TGTGCCAGCGCAGGACGGATCGCTAATTCACCCCTCCACTTT. Protein: CASAGRIANSPLHF. Based on the CDR3 plus reference TRBV25-1 and TRBJ1-6, the full variable domain is EADIYQTPRYLVIGTGKKITLECSQTMGHDKMYWYQQDPGMELHLIHYSYGVNSTEKGDLSSESTVSRIRTEHFPLTLESARPSHTSQYLCASAGRIANSPLHFGNGTRLTVT.

In this sample, this clone turned up a few times. The chain recombines TRBV29-1 with TRBJ2-5, with D possibly TRBD2 on 5 matching bases. The CDR3 runs to 14 residues. Germline assignment: CDR1 SQVTM and CDR2 ANQGSEA. V gave up 5 bases and J gave up 1 base, with 14 bases separating them. The CDR3 DNA is TGCAGCGTTTACACTAGAGACACCCAAGAGACCCAGTACTTC. Translating gives CSVYTRDTQETQYF. Based on the CDR3 plus reference TRBV29-1 and TRBJ2-5, the full variable domain is SAVISQKPSRDICQRGTSLTIQCQVDSQVTMMFWYRQQPGQSLTLIATANQGSEATYESGFVIDKFPISRPNLTFSTLTVSNMSPEDSSIYLCSVYTRDTQETQYFGPGTRLLVL.

The chain recombines TRBV15 with TRBJ2-5; possible D gene TRBD1, 7 bases. CDR1 and CDR2 (germline): LNHNV, YYDKDF (reference sequence). The germline V and J ends were trimmed by 1 base and 0 bases, with 12 bases remaining between them. This CDR3 has 16 amino acids. Here the CDR3 reads CATSRVRGANQETQYF. CDR3 nucleotide sequence: TGTGCCACCAGCAGAGTCAGGGGGGCGAACCAAGAGACCCAGTACTTC.

Written as DNA, the CDR3 is TGCAGCGTTTACGCCGGGGAGCTGTTTTTT. It is translated as CSVYAGELFF. The chain combines TRBV29-1 with TRBJ2-2; no definite D call. CDR3 size: 10 residues. The germline V and J ends were trimmed by 5 bases and 6 bases, with 4 bases remaining between them. Germline assignment: CDR1 SQVTM and CDR2 ANQGSEA.

The V gene is TRBV27, the J gene TRBJ2-5, with D possibly being TRBD1 (5 bases). This CDR3 has 13 amino acids. From germline, CDR1 is MNHEY and CDR2 SMNVEV (reference sequence). V lost 6 bases to trimming and J lost 0 bases, with 8 bases between them. CDR3 bases: TGTGCCAGCAGGCCAGGGTACCAAGAGACCCAGTACTTC. This translates into CASRPGYQETQYF.

The chain combines TRBV4-3 with TRBJ2-3; a possible D gene is TRBD1 (5 bases). This CDR3 spans 15 amino acids. CDR1 is LGHNA, CDR2 YSLEER, per germline. The V and J ends lost 0 bases and 6 bases respectively, with 13 bases between them. The CDR3 bases are TGCGCCAGCAGCCAAGATTGGGGCCACACCGATACGCAGTATTTT. Translating it yields CASSQDWGHTDTQYF.

The genes are TRBV7-2 and TRBJ2-5, with 9 nucleotides matching TRBD1. Germline trimming cut 6 bases from V and 4 bases from J; bases unmatched to any gene: 9. This CDR3 comprises 15 residues. CDR1 and CDR2 (germline): SGHTA, FQGNSA. DNA of the CDR3: TGTGCCAGCAGTATTACAGGGGGCAAGGGAGAGACCCAGTACTTC. Its protein product is CASSITGGKGETQYF.

This chain connects TRBV9 to TRBJ1-2; D remains unclear. The length of the CDR3 is 12 residues. Germline V CDR1 and CDR2: SGDLS, YYNGEE. Trimming removed 4 bases at V and 7 bases at J, with 11 bases between. CDR3 nucleotides: TGTGCCAGCAGCTCTCCCCGTGTTGGCTACACCTTC. Encoded protein: CASSSPRVGYTF.

The chain employs TRBV10-3 and TRBJ2-5; D ambiguous. Trimming cost V 2 bases and J 5 bases, with 6 bases left between them. The CDR3 contains 12 residues. CDR1 ENHRY and CDR2 SYGVKD come from the germline V gene. CDR3 loop: CAISERRETQYF. CDR3 in DNA: TGTGCCATCAGTGAGCGACGGGAGACCCAGTACTTC.